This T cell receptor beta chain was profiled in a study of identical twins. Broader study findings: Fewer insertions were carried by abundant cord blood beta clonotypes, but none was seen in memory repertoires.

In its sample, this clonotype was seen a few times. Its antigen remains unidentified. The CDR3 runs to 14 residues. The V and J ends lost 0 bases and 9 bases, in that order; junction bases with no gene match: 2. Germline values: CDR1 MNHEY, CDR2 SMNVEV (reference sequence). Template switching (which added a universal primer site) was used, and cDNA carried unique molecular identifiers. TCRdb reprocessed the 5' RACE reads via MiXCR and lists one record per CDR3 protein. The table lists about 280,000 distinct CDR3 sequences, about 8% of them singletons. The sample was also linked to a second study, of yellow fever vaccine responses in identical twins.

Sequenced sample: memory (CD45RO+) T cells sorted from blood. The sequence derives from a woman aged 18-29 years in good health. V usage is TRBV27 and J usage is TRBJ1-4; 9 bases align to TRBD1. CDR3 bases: TGTGCCAGCAGTTTATCCGGACAGGGGAAAAAACTGTTTTTT. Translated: CASSLSGQGKKLFF.